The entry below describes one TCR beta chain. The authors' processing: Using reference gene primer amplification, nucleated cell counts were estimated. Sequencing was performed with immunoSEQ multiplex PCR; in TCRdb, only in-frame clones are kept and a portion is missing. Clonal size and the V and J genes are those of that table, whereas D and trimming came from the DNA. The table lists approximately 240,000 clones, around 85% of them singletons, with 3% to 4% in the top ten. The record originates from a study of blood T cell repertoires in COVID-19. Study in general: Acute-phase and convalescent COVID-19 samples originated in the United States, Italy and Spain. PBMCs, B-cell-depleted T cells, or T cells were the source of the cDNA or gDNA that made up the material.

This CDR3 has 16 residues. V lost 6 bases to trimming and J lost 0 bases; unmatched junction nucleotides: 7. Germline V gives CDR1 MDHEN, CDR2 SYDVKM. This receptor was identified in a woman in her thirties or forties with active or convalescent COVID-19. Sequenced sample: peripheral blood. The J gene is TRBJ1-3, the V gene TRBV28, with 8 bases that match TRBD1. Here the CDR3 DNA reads TGTGCCAGCAGCTACGTTGGACAGGGCTCTGGAAACACCATATATTTT. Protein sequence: CASSYVGQGSGNTIYF.